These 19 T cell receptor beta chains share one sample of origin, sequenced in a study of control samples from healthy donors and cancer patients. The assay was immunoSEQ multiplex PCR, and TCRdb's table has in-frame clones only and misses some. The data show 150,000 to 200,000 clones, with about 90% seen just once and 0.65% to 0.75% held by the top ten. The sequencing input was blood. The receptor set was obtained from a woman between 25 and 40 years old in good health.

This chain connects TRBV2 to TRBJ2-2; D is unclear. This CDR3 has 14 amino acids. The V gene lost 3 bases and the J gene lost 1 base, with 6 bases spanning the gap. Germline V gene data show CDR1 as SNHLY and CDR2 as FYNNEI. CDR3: CASSEPGNTGELFF. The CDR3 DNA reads TGTGCCAGCAGTGAGCCCGGGAACACCGGGGAGCTGTTTTTT.

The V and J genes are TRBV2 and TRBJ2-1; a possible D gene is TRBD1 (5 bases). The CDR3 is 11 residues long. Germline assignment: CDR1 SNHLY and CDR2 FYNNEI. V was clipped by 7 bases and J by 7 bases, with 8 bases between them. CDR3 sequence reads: CASTKGNEQFF. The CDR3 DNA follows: TGTGCCAGCACGAAGGGGAATGAGCAGTTCTTC.

The CDR3 nucleotides read TGTGCCAGCTCACCAGCACAGGGACCCACCGGGGAGCTGTTTTTT. Protein product: CASSPAQGPTGELFF. This chain joins TRBV18 and TRBJ2-2; a weak D match, TRBD1 (6 bases). There are 15 residues in the CDR3. Germline V CDR1 and CDR2: KGHSH, LQKENI. The ends were cut back, 2 bases at V and 4 bases at J, with 11 bases in the middle.

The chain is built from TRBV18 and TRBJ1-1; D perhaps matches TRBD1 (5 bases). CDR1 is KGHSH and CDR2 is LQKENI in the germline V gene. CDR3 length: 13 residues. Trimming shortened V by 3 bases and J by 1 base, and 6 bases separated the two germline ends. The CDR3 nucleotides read TGTGCCAGCTCACCGGGGCAGAACACTGAAGCTTTCTTT. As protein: CASSPGQNTEAFF.

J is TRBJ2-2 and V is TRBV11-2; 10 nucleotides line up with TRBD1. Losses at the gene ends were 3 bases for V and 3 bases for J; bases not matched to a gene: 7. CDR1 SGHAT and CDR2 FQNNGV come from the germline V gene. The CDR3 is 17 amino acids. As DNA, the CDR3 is TGTGCCAGCAGCTTTAATTACGGGACAGGGGACACCGGGGAGCTGTTTTTT. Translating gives CASSFNYGTGDTGELFF.

Here the CDR3 reads CASSLQRQGSYEQYF. The DNA of the CDR3 is TGTGCCAGCAGCCTCCAACGACAGGGGAGCTACGAGCAGTACTTC. The chain is built from TRBV5-4 and TRBJ2-7; 8 bases are shared with TRBD1. V trimming: 4 bases; J trimming: 3 bases; junction bases outside the gene matches: 9. Germline V CDR1 and CDR2: SGHNT, YYREEE (reference sequence). The CDR3 covers 15 residues.

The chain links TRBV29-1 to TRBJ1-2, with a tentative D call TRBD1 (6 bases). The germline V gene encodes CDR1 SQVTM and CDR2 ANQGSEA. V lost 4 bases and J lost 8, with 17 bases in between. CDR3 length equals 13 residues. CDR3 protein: CSVAFGQGRGYTF. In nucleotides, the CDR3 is TGCAGCGTTGCCTTTGGGCAGGGGAGAGGCTACACCTTC.

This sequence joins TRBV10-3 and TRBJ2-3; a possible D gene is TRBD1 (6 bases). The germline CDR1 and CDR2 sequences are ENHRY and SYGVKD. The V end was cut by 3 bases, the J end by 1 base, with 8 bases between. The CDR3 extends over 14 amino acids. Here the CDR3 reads CAISEPGGTDTQYF. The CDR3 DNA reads TGTGCCATCAGTGAACCAGGGGGCACAGATACGCAGTATTTT.

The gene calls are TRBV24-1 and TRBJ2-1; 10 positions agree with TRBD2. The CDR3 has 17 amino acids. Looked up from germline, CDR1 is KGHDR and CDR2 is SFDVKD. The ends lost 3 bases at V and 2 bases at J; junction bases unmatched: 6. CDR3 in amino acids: CATSDTSGRVPYNEQFF. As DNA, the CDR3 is TGTGCCACCAGTGATACAAGCGGGAGGGTCCCCTACAATGAGCAGTTCTTC.

The CDR3 sequence: CASRTTGNTEAFF. CDR3 coding DNA: TGTGCCAGTAGGACCACAGGGAACACTGAAGCTTTCTTT. The chain combines TRBV19 with TRBJ1-1; D is perhaps TRBD1 (5 bases). Trimming cost V 6 bases and J 1 base, with 9 bases left between them. The CDR3 consists of 13 residues. CDR1 and CDR2 (germline): LNHDA, SQIVND (reference sequence).

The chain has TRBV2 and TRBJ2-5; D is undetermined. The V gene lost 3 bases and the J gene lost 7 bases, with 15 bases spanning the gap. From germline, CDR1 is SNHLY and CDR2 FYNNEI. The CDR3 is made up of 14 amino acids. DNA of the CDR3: TGTGCCAGCAGTGACCGGCAGGCGTGGGGGACCCAGTACTTC. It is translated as CASSDRQAWGTQYF.

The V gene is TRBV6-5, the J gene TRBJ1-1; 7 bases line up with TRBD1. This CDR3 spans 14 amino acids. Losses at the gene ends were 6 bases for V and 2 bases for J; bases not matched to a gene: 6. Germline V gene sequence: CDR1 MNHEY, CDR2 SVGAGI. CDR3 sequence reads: CASSEGQRNTEAFF. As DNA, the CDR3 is TGTGCCAGCAGCGAGGGACAGAGAAACACTGAAGCTTTCTTT.

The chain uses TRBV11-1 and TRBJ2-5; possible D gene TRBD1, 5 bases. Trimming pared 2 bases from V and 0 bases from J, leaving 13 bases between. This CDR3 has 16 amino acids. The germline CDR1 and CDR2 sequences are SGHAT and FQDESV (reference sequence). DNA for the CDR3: TGTGCCAGCAGCTTAAGGGCAGGGAAGAACCAAGAGACCCAGTACTTC. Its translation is CASSLRAGKNQETQYF.

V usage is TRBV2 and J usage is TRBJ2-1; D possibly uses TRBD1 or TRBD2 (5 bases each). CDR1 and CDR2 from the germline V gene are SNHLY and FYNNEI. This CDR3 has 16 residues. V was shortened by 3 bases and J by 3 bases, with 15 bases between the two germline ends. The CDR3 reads CASSEVRGVIYNEQFF. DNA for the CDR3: TGTGCCAGCAGTGAGGTTAGAGGGGTCATCTACAATGAGCAGTTCTTC.

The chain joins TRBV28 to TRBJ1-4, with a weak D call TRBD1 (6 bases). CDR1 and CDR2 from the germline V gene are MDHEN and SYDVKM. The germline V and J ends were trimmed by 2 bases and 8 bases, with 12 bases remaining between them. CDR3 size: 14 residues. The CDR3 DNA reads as TGTGCCAGCAGTTTAAGGGGGGTAAAAGAAAAACTGTTTTTT. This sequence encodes CASSLRGVKEKLFF.

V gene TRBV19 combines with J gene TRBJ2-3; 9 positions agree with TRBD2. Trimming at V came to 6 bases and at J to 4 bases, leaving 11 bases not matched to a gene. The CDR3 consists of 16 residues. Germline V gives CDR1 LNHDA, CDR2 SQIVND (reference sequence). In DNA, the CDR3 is TGTGCCAGTAGGGCCGGGGGACTAGCAGCCGCAGATACGCAGTATTTT. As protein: CASRAGGLAAADTQYF.

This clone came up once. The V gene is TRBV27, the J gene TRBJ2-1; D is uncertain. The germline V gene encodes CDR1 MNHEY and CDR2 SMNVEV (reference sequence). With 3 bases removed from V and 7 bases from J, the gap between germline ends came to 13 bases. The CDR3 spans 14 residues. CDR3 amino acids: CASSLTGVVNEQFF. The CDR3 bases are TGTGCCAGCAGTTTGACCGGCGTCGTAAATGAGCAGTTCTTC.

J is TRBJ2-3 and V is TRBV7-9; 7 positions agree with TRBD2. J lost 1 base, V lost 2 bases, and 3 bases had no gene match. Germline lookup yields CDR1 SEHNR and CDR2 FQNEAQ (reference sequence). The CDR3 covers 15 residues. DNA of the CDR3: TGTGCCAGCAGCTTAATCCTAGCGGGCACAGATACGCAGTATTTT. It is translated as CASSLILAGTDTQYF. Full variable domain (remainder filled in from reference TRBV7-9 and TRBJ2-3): DTGVSQNPRHKITKRGQNVTFRCDPISEHNRLYWYRQTLGQGPEFLTYFQNEAQLEKSRLLSDRFSAERPKGSFSTLEIQRTEQGDSAMYLCASSLILAGTDTQYFGPGTRLTVL.

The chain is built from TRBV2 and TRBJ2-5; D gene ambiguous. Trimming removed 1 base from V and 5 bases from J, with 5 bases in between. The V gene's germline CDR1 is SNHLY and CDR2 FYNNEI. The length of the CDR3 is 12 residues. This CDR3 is CASSEGPETQYF. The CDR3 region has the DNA TGTGCCAGCAGTGAAGGGCCGGAGACCCAGTACTTC.